Presented here are 12 T cell receptor beta chains from one specimen sequenced in a study of cytotoxic CD8 clonotypes in ibrutinib-treated CLL. Profiled with immunoSEQ multiplex PCR; TCRdb holds only in-frame clones, not every one. This table has approximately 300,000 clones, about 77% appearing once. The sample in question was PBMCs, obtained before ibrutinib treatment. The receptors here all came from a human donor with chronic lymphocytic leukemia.

CDR3 sequence: CASSLVGNTQYF. Written as DNA, the CDR3 is TGTGCCAGCAGCTTAGTAGGAAATACGCAGTATTTT. The chain recombines TRBV7-2 with TRBJ2-3; no clear D. Trimming cost V 1 base and J 7 bases, with 6 bases left between them. The germline V gene has CDR1 SGHTA and CDR2 FQGNSA. The CDR3 contains 12 residues.

The rearrangement links TRBV4-3 to TRBJ2-7, with 7 bases fitting TRBD2. Germline loops: CDR1 LGHNA, CDR2 YSLEER. Germline trimming cut 2 bases from V and 5 bases from J; bases unmatched to any gene: 12. The CDR3 sequence is 16 residues long. The CDR3 DNA is TGCGCCAGCAGCCAAAGCCTTGGACTAGAAACCCACGAGCAGTACTTC. Translated, it gives CASSQSLGLETHEQYF.

The chain links TRBV14 to TRBJ2-7; the match to TRBD1 covers 11 bases. This CDR3 is built from 15 residues. Germline assignment: CDR1 SGHDN and CDR2 FVKESK. The trim removed 4 bases at V and 3 bases at J, leaving 5 bases unmatched. CDR3 residues: CASSPPGTGGYEQYF. The CDR3 DNA follows: TGTGCCAGCAGCCCTCCCGGGACAGGGGGCTACGAGCAGTACTTC.

CDR3 region: CASSLGGPVYEQFF. Here the CDR3 DNA reads TGTGCCAGCTCACTCGGAGGGCCAGTTTATGAGCAGTTCTTC. The rearrangement links TRBV18 to TRBJ2-1; D is possibly TRBD2 (6 bases). Germline CDR1 reads KGHSH; CDR2 reads LQKENI. The V and J ends lost 4 bases and 8 bases respectively, with 15 bases between them. The CDR3 totals 14 residues.

V and J are TRBV29-1 and TRBJ1-1; D is uncertain. The ends were cut back, 2 bases at V and 3 bases at J, with 13 bases in the middle. Germline V gene lookup returns CDR1 SQVTM and CDR2 ANQGSEA. The CDR3 runs to 14 residues. CDR3 region: CSVENPQRYTEAFF. Here the CDR3 DNA reads TGCAGCGTTGAAAATCCTCAGCGGTACACTGAAGCTTTCTTT. Looking up the rest from reference TRBV29-1 and TRBJ1-1 gives the full variable domain: SAVISQKPSRDICQRGTSLTIQCQVDSQVTMMFWYRQQPGQSLTLIATANQGSEATYESGFVIDKFPISRPNLTFSTLTVSNMSPEDSSIYLCSVENPQRYTEAFFGQGTRLTVV.

This rearrangement joins TRBV6-1 to TRBJ1-2; 7 nucleotides match TRBD1. Germline V gene lookup returns CDR1 MNHNS and CDR2 SASEGT. The V segment lost 4 bases and the J segment 7 bases; nucleotides outside the gene matches: 18. This CDR3 has 17 amino acids. CDR3 DNA: TGTGCCAGCAGTGCCTCCGGGACAGTTGGGGGGGCGTTTGGCTACACCTTC. Translated, it gives CASSASGTVGGAFGYTF.

In its sample, this clone was seen a few times. V usage is TRBV4-1 and J usage is TRBJ2-7; D gene unclear. The ends were cut back, 0 bases at V and 7 bases at J, with 16 bases in the middle. Germline values: CDR1 MGHRA, CDR2 YSYEKL. This CDR3 has 15 residues. CDR3 nucleotides: TGCGCCAGCAGCCAAGATGGCGGACCGGTCTGGGAGCAGTACTTC. Its protein is CASSQDGGPVWEQYF.

V usage is TRBV5-1 and J usage is TRBJ2-7; 12 positions agree with TRBD2. Per germline, CDR1 SGHRS and CDR2 YFSETQ. CDR3 size: 16 residues. V shed 3 bases, J shed 3 bases, and the junction held 7 bases outside the gene matches. In DNA form, the CDR3 reads TGCGCCAGCAGCTGGGACGGGACTAGCGGGTTCTACGAGCAGTACTTC. It codes for CASSWDGTSGFYEQYF. The whole variable domain, remainder taken from reference TRBV5-1 and TRBJ2-7, is KAGVTQTPRYLIKTRGQQVTLSCSPISGHRSVSWYQQTPGQGLQFLFEYFSETQRNKGNFPGRFSGRQFSNSRSEMNVSTLELGDSALYLCASSWDGTSGFYEQYFGPGTRLTVT.

This sequence joins TRBV7-8 and TRBJ1-1; 9 bases fit TRBD1. The CDR3 runs 14 residues. V trimming: 3 bases; J trimming: 4 bases; junction bases outside the gene matches: 3. The V gene's germline CDR1 is SGHVS and CDR2 FQNEAQ. CDR3 DNA sequence: TGTGCCAGCAGCTTGACAGGGGGGCGCACTGAAGCTTTCTTT. This encodes CASSLTGGRTEAFF.

The chain recombines TRBV5-1 with TRBJ2-7; D remains unclear. This CDR3 is 15 amino acids long. The germline V gene has CDR1 SGHRS and CDR2 YFSETQ. V gave up 1 base and J gave up 0 bases, with 11 bases separating them. The chain's CDR3 is CASSLLDGFSYEQYF. CDR3 sequence (DNA): TGCGCCAGCAGCTTGCTGGACGGCTTCTCCTACGAGCAGTACTTC.

The chain uses TRBV27 and TRBJ2-1, with 10 bases identical to TRBD2. Trimming cost V 3 bases and J 7 bases; bases outside gene matches: 9. The CDR3 has 16 residues. The V gene's germline CDR1 is MNHEY and CDR2 SMNVEV (reference sequence). The CDR3 DNA reads as TGTGCCAGCAGTTTTCGTTTCGGTAGCGGGAGGAATGAGCAGTTCTTC. Protein product: CASSFRFGSGRNEQFF.

This chain connects TRBV19 to TRBJ2-5, with 12 bases aligning to TRBD2. Unmatched junction bases numbered 8, after V lost 3 bases and J lost 3 bases. This CDR3 has 17 amino acids. The V gene's germline CDR1 is LNHDA and CDR2 SQIVND (reference sequence). The CDR3 nucleotides are TGTGCCAGTAGTATCCGGCTAGCGGGAGGGATAAAAGAGACCCAGTACTTC. This gives the protein CASSIRLAGGIKETQYF.